The rows below give T cell receptor beta chains drawn from one sample of a study of shared clonotypes between healthy human individuals. This table comes from immunoSEQ multiplex PCR, and its TCRdb copy is limited to in-frame clones, with some not included. The data show 800,000 or so clones, with around 96% seen just once and under 0.25% held by the top ten. Specimen: naive CD8+ T cells sorted from blood. Receptors originate from a man aged 25-40 years in good health. Each CDR3 is given with its conserved first and last residue. The D gene is left open where the match is weak. Size values are once, few and many counts, or a class for expanded clones, and some rows have none.

V gene	J gene	D gene	clone size	CDR3 protein	CDR3 DNA
TRBV7-9	TRBJ1-1	NA	NA	CASSLVVGNTEAFF	TGTGCCAGCAGCTTAGTGGTCGGGAACACTGAAGCTTTCTTT
TRBV29-1	TRBJ2-1	NA	NA	CSVETPGFGNEQFF	TGCAGCGTTGAGACTCCAGGATTCGGCAATGAGCAGTTCTTC
TRBV27	TRBJ2-1	NA	NA	CASSFSGDYNEQFF	TGTGCCAGCAGTTTTTCGGGAGACTACAATGAGCAGTTCTTC
TRBV6-6	TRBJ2-2	NA	NA	CASSLPGNTGELFF	TGTGCCAGCAGTTTGCCAGGAAACACCGGGGAGCTGTTTTTT
TRBV4-1	TRBJ2-3	TRBD2	NA	CASSQDVGRAEDTQYF	TGCGCCAGCAGCCAAGACGTCGGGAGGGCCGAGGATACGCAGTATTTT
TRBV7-9	TRBJ1-2	TRBD1	NA	CASRGTGDSLYYGYTF	TGTGCCAGCAGGGGAACGGGGGACAGCCTCTACTATGGCTACACCTTC
TRBV28	TRBJ2-1	NA	NA	CASSWGGLGNEQFF	TGTGCCAGCAGTTGGGGGGGGCTCGGCAATGAGCAGTTCTTC
TRBV10-3	TRBJ2-7	NA	NA	CAITPGTGSSYEQYF	TGTGCCATCACCCCTGGGACTGGAAGCTCCTACGAGCAGTACTTC
TRBV6-5	TRBJ2-7	NA	NA	CASRAGYEQYF	TGTGCCAGCAGGGCGGGCTACGAGCAGTACTTC
TRBV27	TRBJ2-7	TRBD2	NA	CASSWTRGYYEQYF	TGTGCCAGCAGTTGGACTAGAGGCTACTACGAGCAGTACTTC
TRBV2	TRBJ2-1	NA	NA	CASSARPISYNEQFF	TGTGCCAGCAGCGCCCGTCCTATATCCTACAATGAGCAGTTCTTC
TRBV29-1	TRBJ2-3	TRBD2	once	CSVETGGWADTQYF	TGCAGCGTTGAAACGGGAGGCTGGGCAGATACGCAGTATTTT
TRBV19	TRBJ1-5	NA	NA	CASRQGNQPQHF	TGTGCCAGTAGGCAGGGCAATCAGCCCCAGCATTTT
TRBV4-2	TRBJ1-1	NA	NA	CASSQLGTNTEAFF	TGTGCCAGCAGCCAGTTAGGGACGAACACTGAAGCTTTCTTT
TRBV5-1	TRBJ1-5	NA	NA	CASSLDGGGQPQHF	TGCGCCAGCAGCTTGGATGGGGGAGGTCAGCCCCAGCATTTT
TRBV7-9	TRBJ2-2	TRBD2	once	CASSSLAGGPNTGELFF	TGTGCCAGCAGCTCCTTAGCGGGAGGGCCGAACACCGGGGAGCTGTTTTTT
TRBV13	TRBJ2-7	TRBD2	NA	CASSGPTSGSSYEQYF	TGTGCCAGCAGCGGCCCCACTAGCGGGAGTTCCTACGAGCAGTACTTC
TRBV5-1	TRBJ2-1	TRBD2	NA	CASSLRGGLAGSSYNEQFF	TGCGCCAGCAGCTTGAGGGGAGGACTAGCGGGAAGCTCCTACAATGAGCAGTTCTTC
TRBV7-9	TRBJ2-6	NA	NA	CASSLRSPGPNVLTF	TGTGCCAGCAGCTTACGAAGCCCGGGTCCCAACGTCCTGACTTTC
TRBV11-2	TRBJ2-1	TRBD1	NA	CASSLGTGVYNEQFF	TGTGCCAGCAGCCTCGGGACAGGGGTCTACAATGAGCAGTTCTTC
TRBV7-2	TRBJ2-7	NA	NA	CASSPSPTVNRYEQYF	TGTGCCAGCAGCCCAAGCCCGACGGTAAACAGATACGAGCAGTACTTC
TRBV14	TRBJ2-7	TRBD2	NA	CASSLNSGITYEQYF	TGTGCCAGCAGCCTAAATAGCGGGATCACCTACGAGCAGTACTTC
TRBV15	TRBJ1-5	NA	NA	CATSRPSVGARSNQPQHF	TGTGCCACCAGCAGACCTTCCGTGGGGGCACGTAGCAATCAGCCCCAGCATTTT
TRBV30	TRBJ2-1	TRBD2	NA	CAWTTSGYNEQFF	TGTGCCTGGACGACTAGCGGTTACAATGAGCAGTTCTTC
TRBV7-9	TRBJ2-1	NA	NA	CASSWPGRDEQFF	TGTGCCAGCAGCTGGCCGGGACGGGATGAGCAGTTCTTC
TRBV7-6	TRBJ2-7	NA	NA	CASSLESPYEQYF	TGTGCCAGCAGCTTAGAATCCCCCTACGAGCAGTACTTC
TRBV7-9	TRBJ2-3	TRBD2	NA	CASRSLAGGADTQYF	TGTGCCAGCAGGAGTTTAGCGGGAGGTGCAGATACGCAGTATTTT
TRBV5-4	TRBJ1-3	NA	NA	CASSVQGAAGNTIYF	TGTGCCAGCAGCGTCCAGGGCGCCGCGGGAAACACCATATATTTT